The 14 T cell receptor beta chains below all came from one sample that was sequenced in a study of blood T cell repertoires in COVID-19. Sequenced by immunoSEQ multiplex PCR; TCRdb stores in-frame clones only, minus some. This table has over 250,000 clones, 80% to 90% appearing once. Sequences were obtained from peripheral blood. The receptors come from a woman aged 70-85 years with acute or convalescent COVID-19.

The chain joins TRBV7-9 to TRBJ1-2, with 7 bases lining up with TRBD1. The junction had 4 bases not matched to a gene; V was cut back by 5 bases and J by 1 base. The length of the CDR3 is 14 residues. From germline, CDR1 is SEHNR and CDR2 FQNEAQ (reference sequence). The CDR3 region is CASSQTGYNYGYTF. In DNA, the CDR3 is TGTGCCAGCAGCCAGACAGGGTATAACTATGGCTACACCTTC.

In this sample, this clone turned up once. The CDR3 loop reads CASSLVLSGTNTGELFF. The CDR3 DNA reads as TGTGCCAGCAGCTTAGTTTTGTCAGGGACGAACACCGGGGAGCTGTTTTTT. The chain is built from TRBV7-2 and TRBJ2-2, with D possibly TRBD1 on 5 matching bases. This CDR3 has 17 amino acids. Germline values: CDR1 SGHTA, CDR2 FQGNSA. V was pared by 1 base and J by 0 bases, with 12 bases between.

V and J are TRBV18 and TRBJ2-1; no firm D call. In germline, CDR1 is KGHSH, CDR2 LQKENI. The CDR3 consists of 15 residues. Trimming pared 2 bases from V and 0 bases from J, leaving 8 bases between. In DNA, the CDR3 is TGTGCCAGCTCACCAGGCCACCTCTCCTACAATGAGCAGTTCTTC. Its protein product is CASSPGHLSYNEQFF.

The chain recombines TRBV4-1 with TRBJ2-3; D is perhaps TRBD2 (6 bases). The CDR3 is 17 residues long. Germline CDR1 is MGHRA and CDR2 is YSYEKL. Trimming took off 7 bases at V and 3 bases at J, with 23 bases between the two ends. CDR3 amino acids: CASTLRARLGETDTQYF. CDR3 nucleotides: TGCGCCAGCACCCTACGCGCCCGACTAGGGGAGACAGATACGCAGTATTTT.

CDR3 sequence: CASSGGRNTEAFF. CDR3 coding DNA: TGTGCCAGCTCTGGGGGGAGGAACACTGAAGCTTTCTTT. The chain employs TRBV18 and TRBJ1-1; TRBD1 is a possible D gene (5 bases). The germline V and J ends were trimmed by 6 bases and 1 base, with 9 bases remaining between them. The CDR3 runs 13 residues. CDR1 KGHSH and CDR2 LQKENI come from the germline V gene.

The chain couples TRBV7-2 to TRBJ1-1, with D possibly being TRBD1 (5 bases). The germline V gene encodes CDR1 SGHTA and CDR2 FQGNSA. Trimming removed 3 bases at V and 2 bases at J, with 10 bases between. The CDR3 covers 14 residues. CDR3 amino acids: CASSLTAINTEAFF. The CDR3 DNA reads TGTGCCAGCAGCTTGACAGCCATTAACACTGAAGCTTTCTTT.

The chain links TRBV29-1 to TRBJ2-3; a weak D match, TRBD1 (6 bases). V lost 4 bases and J 6 bases, leaving 8 bases between the germline ends. The CDR3 has 11 residues. Germline values: CDR1 SQVTM, CDR2 ANQGSEA. The CDR3 DNA is TGCAGCGTTGTGAGGGGGGATACGCAGTATTTT. As protein: CSVVRGDTQYF.

The chain joins TRBV30 to TRBJ2-3, with 9 bases lining up with TRBD1. The CDR3 is 14 residues long. From germline, CDR1 is GTSNPN and CDR2 SVGIG (reference sequence). J was trimmed by 5 bases and V by 3 bases; bases with no gene match: 6. This CDR3 reads CAWSIGQGRDTQYF. CDR3 coding DNA: TGTGCCTGGAGCATAGGACAGGGGAGAGATACGCAGTATTTT. Based on the CDR3 plus reference TRBV30 and TRBJ2-3, the full variable domain is SQTIHQWPATLVQPVGSPLSLECTVEGTSNPNLYWYRQAAGRGLQLLFYSVGIGQISSEVPQNLSASRPQDRQFILSSKKLLLSDSGFYLCAWSIGQGRDTQYFGPGTRLTVL.

V and J are TRBV10-2 and TRBJ1-1, with D unclear. From germline, CDR1 is WSHSY and CDR2 SAAADI. The CDR3 totals 13 residues. Trimming took off 5 bases at V and 6 bases at J, with 13 bases between the two ends. The CDR3 reads CASSTPIGAEAFF. CDR3 nucleotides: TGCGCCAGCAGTACCCCGATTGGAGCTGAAGCTTTCTTT.

The chain carries TRBV4-1 and TRBJ1-4; a possible D gene is TRBD1 (5 bases). V lost 3 bases and J lost 3, with 17 bases in between. Per the germline V gene, CDR1 is MGHRA and CDR2 is YSYEKL. The CDR3 extends over 17 amino acids. The CDR3 sequence is CASSHPNMGRANEKLFF. CDR3 in DNA: TGCGCCAGCAGCCATCCGAACATGGGCAGGGCTAATGAAAAACTGTTTTTT.

This clone was recorded a few times. V and J are TRBV9 and TRBJ1-3; 7 bases map to TRBD1. Trimming at V came to 9 bases and at J to 0 bases, leaving 6 bases not matched to a gene. This CDR3 spans 14 amino acids. Germline V gene sequence: CDR1 SGDLS, CDR2 YYNGEE. CDR3: CATSRDSSGNTIYF. The CDR3 DNA reads as TGTGCCACCTCTAGGGACAGCTCTGGAAACACCATATATTTT.

The V call is TRBV29-1, the J call TRBJ1-2, with 9 bases fitting TRBD1. The CDR3 consists of 12 residues. J lost 5 bases, V lost 6 bases, and 4 bases had no gene match. Germline V gives CDR1 SQVTM, CDR2 ANQGSEA. CDR3 sequence reads: CSVGTGKYGYTF. The CDR3 coding sequence is TGCAGCGTGGGGACAGGGAAGTATGGCTACACCTTC.

This chain joins TRBV2 and TRBJ2-1, with 9 positions matching TRBD2. CDR3 length: 19 amino acids. The germline CDR1 and CDR2 sequences are SNHLY and FYNNEI. V gave up 3 bases and J gave up 6 bases; unmatched junction bases: 18. CDR3 amino acids: CASSDFGSGGSVPTNEQFF. DNA for the CDR3: TGTGCCAGCAGTGATTTTGGGAGCGGGGGGTCCGTACCGACCAATGAGCAGTTCTTC.

The J gene is TRBJ2-3, the V gene TRBV2; TRBD1 aligns across 7 bases. V shed 3 bases and J 3 bases; nucleotides not matched to a gene: 6. Per the germline V gene, CDR1 is SNHLY and CDR2 is FYNNEI. The CDR3 loop spans 15 amino acids. The CDR3 reads CASSEGTALTDTQYF. For the CDR3, the DNA is TGTGCCAGCAGTGAGGGGACAGCTCTAACAGATACGCAGTATTTT.